The 20 T cell receptor beta chains reported below all come from one sample, sequenced in a study of shared clonotypes between healthy human individuals. Here immunoSEQ multiplex PCR was the method, and the copy in TCRdb shows in-frame clones only, minus some. The table lists about 96,000 clones, almost 70% of them singletons. The specimen sequenced was memory CD8+ T cells sorted from blood. Subset defined: CD45RO+ cells pooled with CCR7-negative TemRA cells. Receptor source: a man younger than 40 in good health.

The chain couples TRBV28 to TRBJ2-1; 8 nucleotides agree with TRBD2. The ends lost 3 bases at V and 8 bases at J; junction bases unmatched: 6. The germline gives CDR1 MDHEN, CDR2 SYDVKM. The CDR3 has 14 residues. CDR3 protein: CASSFGRVGYEQFF. The CDR3 DNA is TGTGCCAGCAGTTTCGGGAGGGTAGGGTATGAGCAGTTCTTC.

At least ten counts were recorded for this clone. The J gene is TRBJ2-3, the V gene TRBV5-1; 14 bases align to TRBD2. Germline V lookup: CDR1 SGHRS, CDR2 YFSETQ. This CDR3 has 17 residues. After removal of 4 bases from V and 4 bases from J, the junction contained 8 bases not matched to a gene. As DNA, the CDR3 is TGCGCCAGCAGCAAGGGACTAGCGGGAGTTTGGGCAGATACGCAGTATTTT. Translation: CASSKGLAGVWADTQYF.

Details on this clone: The identical CDR3 is also encoded by other nucleotide sequences in the sample. V is TRBV28 and J is TRBJ2-1; no clear D. The CDR3 loop spans 13 amino acids. Germline CDR1 and CDR2: MDHEN and SYDVKM. V lost 1 base and J lost 6, with 7 bases in between. Here the CDR3 DNA reads TGTGCCAGCAGTTTATCTGGGGTCAATGAGCAGTTCTTC. It codes for CASSLSGVNEQFF.

The chain links TRBV11-2 to TRBJ2-3, with D unresolved. Trimming took off 2 bases at V and 5 bases at J, with 5 bases between the two ends. The CDR3 totals 12 residues. Looked up from germline, CDR1 is SGHAT and CDR2 is FQNNGV. CDR3 bases: TGTGCCAGCAGCTTAATACGAGATACGCAGTATTTT. Amino acids: CASSLIRDTQYF.

About this clone: Distinct nucleotide sequences in the sample also encode this CDR3. V gene TRBV28 combines with J gene TRBJ2-7; D uncertain. The germline CDR1 and CDR2 sequences are MDHEN and SYDVKM. V lost 4 bases and J lost 4, with 5 bases in between. CDR3 size: 11 residues. The CDR3 is CASSSTYEQYF. CDR3 nucleotide sequence: TGTGCCAGCAGTTCAACTTACGAGCAGTACTTC.

This sequence joins TRBV7-2 and TRBJ2-3; D is possibly TRBD2 (5 bases). The V gene's germline CDR1 is SGHTA and CDR2 FQGNSA. This CDR3 contains 14 residues. The V end lost 2 bases, the J end lost 2 bases, and 8 bases lay between the germline ends. The CDR3 sequence: CASSLFLATDTQYF. Here the CDR3 DNA reads TGTGCCAGCAGCTTATTTCTAGCCACAGATACGCAGTATTTT.

The chain couples TRBV28 to TRBJ2-2, with TRBD2 as a possible D gene (6 bases). Trimming stripped 3 bases from V and 0 bases from J, with 14 bases between. Per the germline V gene, CDR1 is MDHEN and CDR2 is SYDVKM. The CDR3 covers 17 residues. This CDR3 reads CASSFSGVGPNTGELFF. DNA for the CDR3: TGTGCCAGCAGTTTCTCGGGGGTGGGACCGAACACCGGGGAGCTGTTTTTT. Full variable domain (missing parts from reference TRBV28 and TRBJ2-2): DVKVTQSSRYLVKRTGEKVFLECVQDMDHENMFWYRQDPGLGLRLIYFSYDVKMKEKGDIPEGYSVSREKKERFSLILESASTNQTSMYLCASSFSGVGPNTGELFFGEGSRLTVL.

The rearrangement uses TRBV9 and TRBJ2-7; the D is unclear. The CDR3 totals 13 residues. Trimming pared 1 base from V and 9 bases from J, leaving 14 bases between. Germline CDR1 SGDLS, CDR2 YYNGEE. CDR3 sequence: CASSVTAYGVQYF. CDR3 bases: TGTGCCAGCAGCGTAACGGCCTATGGTGTGCAGTACTTC.

The chain links TRBV27 to TRBJ1-2; 11 bases line up with TRBD1. V dropped 9 bases and J dropped 5; count of bases not matched to a gene: 8. Germline lookup yields CDR1 MNHEY and CDR2 SMNVEV (reference sequence). The CDR3 runs 14 residues. CDR3 sequence (DNA): TGTGCCAGTAGGAAGGACAGGGGGCTTTATGGCTACACCTTC. Its protein product is CASRKDRGLYGYTF.

Many counts were recorded for this clone. At the DNA level, this CDR3 is encoded by other sequences in the same sample as well. The V call is TRBV19, the J call TRBJ1-5, with a possible D match to TRBD1 (5 bases). Trimming cost V 3 bases and J 0 bases, with 6 bases left between them. Germline V gene sequence: CDR1 LNHDA, CDR2 SQIVND (reference sequence). This CDR3 contains 14 residues. The CDR3: CASSIGHSNQPQHF. The CDR3 nucleotides read TGTGCCAGTAGTATTGGACATAGCAATCAGCCCCAGCATTTT.

J is TRBJ2-5 and V is TRBV7-9, with 10 positions matching TRBD1. V gave up 5 bases and J gave up 11 bases; unmatched junction bases: 11. This CDR3 comprises 14 residues. Germline V lookup: CDR1 SEHNR, CDR2 FQNEAQ (reference sequence). The CDR3 reads CASSGGQGRREQYF. The CDR3 DNA follows: TGTGCCAGCAGCGGGGGACAGGGGAGGAGGGAGCAGTACTTC.

The CDR3 is CASSLFANEQFF. The CDR3, as DNA: TGTGCCAGCAGCTTATTCGCCAATGAGCAGTTCTTC. The rearrangement uses TRBV7-9 and TRBJ2-1; D call uncertain. V was trimmed by 2 bases and J by 6 bases, leaving 5 bases between them. The CDR3 is 12 amino acids. From germline, CDR1 is SEHNR and CDR2 FQNEAQ (reference sequence).

The V and J genes are TRBV7-8 and TRBJ2-3, with 7 nucleotides matching TRBD1. Germline CDR1 reads SGHVS; CDR2 reads FQNEAQ. The ends lost 5 bases at V and 4 bases at J; junction bases unmatched: 9. CDR3 size: 15 residues. The DNA of the CDR3 is TGTGCCAGCAGCCACCGGGACCAGGGGGCAGATACGCAGTATTTT. It codes for CASSHRDQGADTQYF.

About this clone: A much larger clone differs by one base, so this may be a read error. The same CDR3 also results from other DNA sequences found in this sample. This sequence joins TRBV15 and TRBJ2-7; D is undetermined. The germline V gene has CDR1 LNHNV and CDR2 YYDKDF (reference sequence). This CDR3 is 13 amino acids long. V lost 0 bases and J 4 bases, leaving 7 bases between the germline ends. The CDR3 is CATSRDLSYEQYF. CDR3 DNA sequence: TGTGCCACCAGCAGAGATCTTTCTTACGAGCAGTACTTC.

CDR3 bases: TGTGCCAGCAGCGCCCACGGGGACACAGATACGCAGTATTTT. It is translated as CASSAHGDTDTQYF. V is TRBV7-9 and J is TRBJ2-3; a possible D gene is TRBD2 (5 bases). Germline-derived CDR1 and CDR2 are SEHNR and FQNEAQ (reference sequence). The CDR3 has 14 amino acids. Between the trimmed V and J ends, which lost 5 bases and 2 bases, there was a span of 11 bases.

This clone appeared a few times. The CDR3 DNA sequence: TGTGCCTGGAGTGTAAGTCAGGGCATGATGAACGAGCAGTACTTC. Translation gives CAWSVSQGMMNEQYF. V is TRBV30 and J is TRBJ2-7; TRBD1 is a possible D gene (5 bases). Looked up from germline, CDR1 is GTSNPN and CDR2 is SVGIG (reference sequence). V lost 0 bases, J lost 5 bases, and 17 bases lay in between. This CDR3 has 15 residues.

The chain joins TRBV2 to TRBJ2-7; 7 bases are shared with TRBD1. J was trimmed by 2 bases and V by 6 bases; bases with no gene match: 10. Germline lookup yields CDR1 SNHLY and CDR2 FYNNEI. The CDR3 is 15 amino acids. CDR3 bases: TGTGCCAGCAGGCAGGGGGTCTTAAACACCTACGAGCAGTACTTC. Translating it yields CASRQGVLNTYEQYF.

CDR3 protein: CSVSARESYEQYF. The CDR3 bases are TGCAGCGTTTCTGCCCGGGAGTCCTACGAGCAGTACTTC. V and J are TRBV29-1 and TRBJ2-7, with D tentatively TRBD2 (6 bases). Germline V gene sequence: CDR1 SQVTM, CDR2 ANQGSEA. The CDR3 is 13 residues long. The germline V and J ends were trimmed by 5 bases and 1 base, with 12 bases remaining between them.

V gene TRBV5-1 combines with J gene TRBJ2-7, with D uncertain. Germline CDR1 is SGHRS and CDR2 is YFSETQ. V lost 0 bases to trimming and J lost 4 bases, with 17 bases between them. This CDR3 region has 16 residues. CDR3 DNA: TGCGCCAGCAGCTTGGCTCCAGCACAGCCCGAATACGAGCAGTACTTC. Protein product: CASSLAPAQPEYEQYF.

V is TRBV5-8 and J is TRBJ2-7; 7 bases match TRBD1. This CDR3 has 15 residues. Germline V CDR1 and CDR2: SGHTS, YDEGEE. Trimming took 0 bases from V and 3 from J; bases not matched to a gene: 6. The chain's CDR3 is CASSLDQGVHYEQYF. The CDR3, as DNA: TGTGCCAGCAGCTTGGACCAGGGGGTACACTACGAGCAGTACTTC.